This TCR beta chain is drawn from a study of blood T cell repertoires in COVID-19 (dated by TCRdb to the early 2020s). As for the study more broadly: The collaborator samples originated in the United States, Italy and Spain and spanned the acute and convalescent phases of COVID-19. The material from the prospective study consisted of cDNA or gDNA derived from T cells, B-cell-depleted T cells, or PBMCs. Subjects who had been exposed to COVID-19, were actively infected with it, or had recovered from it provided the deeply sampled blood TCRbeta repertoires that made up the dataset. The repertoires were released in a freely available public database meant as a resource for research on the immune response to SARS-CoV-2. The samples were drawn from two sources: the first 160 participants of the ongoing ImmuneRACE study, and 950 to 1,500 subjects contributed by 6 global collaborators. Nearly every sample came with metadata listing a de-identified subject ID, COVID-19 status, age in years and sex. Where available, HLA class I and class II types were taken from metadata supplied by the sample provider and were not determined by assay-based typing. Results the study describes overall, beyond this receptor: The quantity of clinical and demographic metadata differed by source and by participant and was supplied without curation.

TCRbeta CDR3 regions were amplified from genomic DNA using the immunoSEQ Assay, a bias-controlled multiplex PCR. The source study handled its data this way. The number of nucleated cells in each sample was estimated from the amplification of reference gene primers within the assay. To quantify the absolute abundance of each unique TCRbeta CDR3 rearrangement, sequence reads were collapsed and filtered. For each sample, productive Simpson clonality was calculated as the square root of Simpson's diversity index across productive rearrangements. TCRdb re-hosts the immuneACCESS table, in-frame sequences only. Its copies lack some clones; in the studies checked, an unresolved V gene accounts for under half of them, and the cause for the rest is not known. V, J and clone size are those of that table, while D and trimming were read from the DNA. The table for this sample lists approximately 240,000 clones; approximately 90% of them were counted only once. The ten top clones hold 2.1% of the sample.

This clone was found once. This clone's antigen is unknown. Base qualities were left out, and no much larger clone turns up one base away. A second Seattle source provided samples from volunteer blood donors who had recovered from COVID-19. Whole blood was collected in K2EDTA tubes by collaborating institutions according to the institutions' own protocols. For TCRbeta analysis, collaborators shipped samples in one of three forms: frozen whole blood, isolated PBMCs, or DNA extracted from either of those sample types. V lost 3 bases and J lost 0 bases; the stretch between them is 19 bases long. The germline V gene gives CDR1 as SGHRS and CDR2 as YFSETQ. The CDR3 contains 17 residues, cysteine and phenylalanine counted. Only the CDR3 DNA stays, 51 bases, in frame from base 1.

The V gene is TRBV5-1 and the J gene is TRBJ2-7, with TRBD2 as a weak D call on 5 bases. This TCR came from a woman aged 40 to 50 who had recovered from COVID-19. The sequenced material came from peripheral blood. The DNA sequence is TGCGCCAGCAGCTATGGGAGCTCGGGCTTCAGCTCCTACGAGCAGTACTTC. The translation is CASSYGSSGFSSYEQYF.